The 30 T cell receptor beta chains listed next were all sequenced from one sample in a study of shared clonotypes between healthy human individuals. This table comes from immunoSEQ multiplex PCR, and its TCRdb copy is limited to in-frame clones, with some not included. The table records roughly 2,300,000 clones, roughly 90% of them present only once. Sequencing was carried out using naive CD4+ T cells from PBMCs. As to subset: CD45RA+ positively selected. The receptors here all came from a man between 18 and 29 years old in good health. Some clones in this sample may be carry-over from other donors' samples.

This clone showed up just once. Here the CDR3 DNA reads TGTGCCAGCAGTTTATCGGCAGGGGGACCAAATCAGCCCCAGCATTTT. It is translated as CASSLSAGGPNQPQHF. The chain employs TRBV27 and TRBJ1-5; 7 bases agree with TRBD1. Germline lookup yields CDR1 MNHEY and CDR2 SMNVEV (reference sequence). This CDR3 spans 16 amino acids. Trimming at V came to 0 bases and at J to 4 bases, leaving 6 bases not matched to a gene.

The chain links TRBV9 to TRBJ2-1; D possibly corresponds to TRBD1 (6 bases). The CDR3 length is 16 residues. Trimming pared 4 bases from V and 1 base from J, leaving 15 bases between. Germline V CDR1 and CDR2: SGDLS, YYNGEE. The CDR3 here is CASSRTTGISYNEQFF. CDR3 DNA: TGTGCCAGCAGCCGAACTACAGGGATTTCCTACAATGAGCAGTTCTTC.

The V call is TRBV7-2, the J call TRBJ2-5; 13 nucleotides match TRBD2. This CDR3 contains 15 residues. V lost 7 bases to trimming and J lost 2 bases; unmatched junction nucleotides: 4. CDR1 is SGHTA and CDR2 is FQGNSA in the germline V gene. CDR3 amino acids: CASIQLAGGQETQYF. The CDR3 DNA is TGTGCCAGCATCCAACTAGCGGGAGGGCAAGAGACCCAGTACTTC.

On this clone: The sample holds other DNA sequences that translate to the same CDR3. This rearrangement joins TRBV28 to TRBJ1-4, with TRBD1 matching over 8 bases. The CDR3 length is 14 residues. V lost 5 bases, J lost 8 bases, and 7 bases stayed unmatched. Per germline, CDR1 MDHEN and CDR2 SYDVKM. CDR3 coding DNA: TGTGCCAGCAGTGGACAGGGCTTGGGGGAAAAACTGTTTTTT. It is translated as CASSGQGLGEKLFF. Filled out from reference TRBV28 and TRBJ1-4, the complete variable domain reads DVKVTQSSRYLVKRTGEKVFLECVQDMDHENMFWYRQDPGLGLRLIYFSYDVKMKEKGDIPEGYSVSREKKERFSLILESASTNQTSMYLCASSGQGLGEKLFFGSGTQLSVL.

This rearrangement joins TRBV18 to TRBJ1-5; 7 positions match TRBD1. This CDR3 has 14 residues. V was clipped by 4 bases and J by 4 bases; unmatched bases: 4. Germline V CDR1 and CDR2: KGHSH, LQKENI. In DNA, the CDR3 is TGTGCCAGCTCACGAGGGACAGTTAATCAGCCCCAGCATTTT. Protein: CASSRGTVNQPQHF.

This clone appeared a single time. V usage is TRBV28 and J usage is TRBJ1-5; perhaps TRBD1 as D (6 bases). Deletions cut 2 bases from V and 7 bases from J, with 21 bases between. Germline V gives CDR1 MDHEN, CDR2 SYDVKM. The CDR3 sequence is 17 residues long. The CDR3 loop reads CASSLSEGGGPRQPQHF. The CDR3 bases are TGTGCCAGCAGTTTAAGTGAAGGCGGGGGCCCGAGGCAGCCCCAGCATTTT. Drawing the rest from reference TRBV28 and TRBJ1-5, the complete variable domain is DVKVTQSSRYLVKRTGEKVFLECVQDMDHENMFWYRQDPGLGLRLIYFSYDVKMKEKGDIPEGYSVSREKKERFSLILESASTNQTSMYLCASSLSEGGGPRQPQHFGDGTRLSIL.

The rearrangement uses TRBV29-1 and TRBJ2-7; 7 bases match TRBD1. Germline lookup yields CDR1 SQVTM and CDR2 ANQGSEA. Germline trimming cut 6 bases from V and 1 base from J; bases unmatched to any gene: 3. There are 12 residues in the CDR3. CDR3: CSVKQGSYEQYF. For the CDR3, the DNA is TGCAGCGTAAAACAGGGGTCCTACGAGCAGTACTTC.

This chain connects TRBV7-2 to TRBJ2-1; D gene ambiguous. Trimming pared 6 bases from V and 15 bases from J, leaving 15 bases between. Germline lookup yields CDR1 SGHTA and CDR2 FQGNSA. The CDR3 length is 11 residues. The CDR3 DNA follows: TGTGCCAGCAGAGAGGAGCTAAGTCTGTTCTTC. This codes for CASREELSLFF.

Details on this clone: Other DNA sequences from this sample encode an identical CDR3 as well. V gene TRBV6-1 combines with J gene TRBJ1-1, with 7 bases matching TRBD1. From germline, CDR1 is MNHNS and CDR2 SASEGT. The CDR3 spans 14 residues. J was trimmed by 5 bases and V by 4 bases; bases with no gene match: 7. CDR3 sequence: CASSGTGVGTEAFF. For the CDR3, the DNA is TGTGCCAGCAGTGGTACAGGGGTTGGGACTGAAGCTTTCTTT.

J is TRBJ2-2 and V is TRBV7-9; TRBD1 aligns across 9 bases. Trimming took 5 bases from V and 6 from J; bases not matched to a gene: 4. The CDR3 contains 14 residues. Germline CDR1 reads SEHNR; CDR2 reads FQNEAQ (reference sequence). The CDR3 bases are TGTGCCAGCAGCATTCGACAGGGGGCCGGGGAGCTGTTTTTT. It encodes CASSIRQGAGELFF.

The chain is built from TRBV18 and TRBJ2-5; D not resolved. Between the trimmed V and J ends, which lost 4 bases and 1 base, there was a span of 10 bases. The CDR3 loop spans 14 amino acids. Germline-derived CDR1 and CDR2 are KGHSH and LQKENI. The CDR3 sequence is CASSQGRTQETQYF. The CDR3, as DNA: TGTGCCAGCTCACAAGGACGGACCCAAGAGACCCAGTACTTC.

This chain links TRBV11-2 with TRBJ1-3; D uncertain. V lost 7 bases, J lost 5 bases, and 18 bases lay in between. Per the germline V gene, CDR1 is SGHAT and CDR2 is FQNNGV. The CDR3 spans 15 residues. Here the CDR3 reads CASTWAYQVRNTIYF. The CDR3 DNA is TGTGCCAGCACCTGGGCCTATCAAGTGAGAAACACCATATATTTT.

As DNA, the CDR3 is TGTGCCAGCAGCTTAAGTAGCAGGGGTTACGGAGAGACCCAGTACTTC. The encoded protein is CASSLSSRGYGETQYF. The chain employs TRBV7-3 and TRBJ2-5; D may be TRBD1 (6 bases). In germline, CDR1 is SGHTA, CDR2 FQGTGA. The CDR3 is 16 residues long. V gave up 1 base and J gave up 4 bases, with 16 bases separating them. Drawing the rest from reference TRBV7-3 and TRBJ2-5, the complete variable domain is GAGVSQTPSNKVTEKGKYVELRCDPISGHTALYWYRQSLGQGPEFLIYFQGTGAADDSGLPNDRFFAVRPEGSVSTLKIQRTERGDSAVYLCASSLSSRGYGETQYFGPGTRLLVL.

This chain joins TRBV5-6 and TRBJ1-6; no clear D. The CDR3 spans 14 residues. The germline V gene has CDR1 SGHDT and CDR2 YYEEEE. Trimming took 1 base from V and 7 from J, leaving 9 bases between them. The CDR3: CASSLWGLNSPLHF. As DNA, the CDR3 is TGTGCCAGCAGCTTGTGGGGTTTGAATTCACCCCTCCACTTT.

CDR3: CASSFSPQVLDLNNEQFF. Written as DNA, the CDR3 is TGTGCCAGCAGCTTTTCCCCGCAGGTCCTTGACCTAAACAATGAGCAGTTCTTC. V and J are TRBV7-9 and TRBJ2-1; D uncertain. Germline V gene lookup returns CDR1 SEHNR and CDR2 FQNEAQ (reference sequence). V was cut by 3 bases and J by 5 bases, with 23 bases left in between. This CDR3 has 18 residues.

Note on this clone: This CDR3 is also generated by other DNA sequences in the sample. The CDR3 here is CASSYGDTQYF. The CDR3 nucleotides are TGTGCCAGCAGTTATGGGGATACGCAGTATTTT. The rearrangement links TRBV6-5 to TRBJ2-3; D remains ambiguous. Trimming shortened V by 3 bases and J by 6 bases, and 4 bases separated the two germline ends. Germline CDR1 is MNHEY and CDR2 is SVGAGI. This CDR3 region has 11 residues.

A remark on this clone: Because the CDR3's place on the DNA is in doubt, the DNA is left out and the CDR3 is given as listed by TCRdb. This chain links TRBV2 with TRBJ2-1; the table gives TRBD2 as D, unverified against the DNA. Germline V lookup: CDR1 SNHLY, CDR2 FYNNEI. From its first to its last residue, the CDR3 has 14 amino acids. CDR3 residues: CASILEAGGNEQFF.

As regards this clone: This sample includes further DNA sequences coding for the same CDR3. The rearrangement joins TRBV5-6 to TRBJ2-2, with no clear D. Germline loops: CDR1 SGHDT, CDR2 YYEEEE. CDR3 length: 13 amino acids. Trimming cost V 0 bases and J 5 bases, with 5 bases left between them. As DNA, the CDR3 is TGTGCCAGCAGCTTGGGGTATACCGGGGAGCTGTTTTTT. Encoded protein: CASSLGYTGELFF.

J is TRBJ2-1 and V is TRBV12-5, with 9 bases identical to TRBD1. There are 15 residues in the CDR3. Germline V gives CDR1 LGHNT, CDR2 FRNRAP. V lost 5 bases and J lost 5; bases outside the gene matches: 7. The CDR3 protein is CASGPRGQGNNEQFF. CDR3 coding DNA: TGTGCTAGTGGTCCCCGGGGACAGGGAAACAATGAGCAGTTCTTC.

This sequence joins TRBV4-1 and TRBJ2-2, with 9 bases that match TRBD1. The CDR3 spans 16 residues. Germline V gives CDR1 MGHRA, CDR2 YSYEKL. V lost 4 bases to trimming and J lost 8 bases; unmatched junction nucleotides: 11. The CDR3 spells CASSPIEDRGDGELFF. For the CDR3, the DNA is TGCGCCAGCAGCCCCATTGAGGACAGGGGTGATGGGGAGCTGTTTTTT.

The CDR3 region is CASSIVTDNYGYTF. The CDR3 region has the DNA TGTGCCAGTAGTATCGTAACAGATAACTATGGCTACACCTTC. The gene calls are TRBV19 and TRBJ1-2; no reliable D call. In germline, CDR1 is LNHDA, CDR2 SQIVND (reference sequence). The CDR3 contains 14 residues. V lost 3 bases to trimming and J lost 1 base, with 9 bases between them.

A note on this clone: The sample carries other DNA sequences with the same CDR3. CDR3 residues: CASSFPPGTQYF. The CDR3 coding sequence is TGCGCCAGCAGCTTCCCCCCCGGGACCCAGTACTTC. This rearrangement joins TRBV5-1 to TRBJ2-5, with D hard to call. The CDR3 consists of 12 residues. Trimming took 2 bases from V and 7 from J, leaving 9 bases between them. From germline, CDR1 is SGHRS and CDR2 YFSETQ.

The J gene is TRBJ2-7, the V gene TRBV7-9, with TRBD2 identical over 13 bases. The CDR3 runs to 16 residues. The junction had 10 bases not matched to a gene; V was cut back by 5 bases and J by 6 bases. The germline gives CDR1 SEHNR, CDR2 FQNEAQ (reference sequence). CDR3 amino acids: CASSPGLAGVEGEQYF. The CDR3 DNA reads as TGTGCCAGCAGCCCCGGACTAGCGGGAGTAGAGGGCGAGCAGTACTTC.

The V call is TRBV28, the J call TRBJ1-3; tentatively, D is TRBD1 (5 bases). V gave up 5 bases and J gave up 0 bases, with 17 bases separating them. The germline V gene has CDR1 MDHEN and CDR2 SYDVKM. CDR3 length equals 17 residues. The CDR3 nucleotides read TGTGCCAGCAGTCTTCTGACGGGGGTGGTCTCTGGAAACACCATATATTTT. It encodes CASSLLTGVVSGNTIYF.

V and J are TRBV2 and TRBJ2-7; TRBD2 matches at 9 bases. The CDR3 is made up of 16 amino acids. J was trimmed by 1 base and V by 3 bases; bases with no gene match: 7. Looked up from germline, CDR1 is SNHLY and CDR2 is FYNNEI. CDR3 coding DNA: TGTGCCAGCAGTGACGCGGGGGGGAGTAGATCCTACGAGCAGTACTTC. The encoded protein is CASSDAGGSRSYEQYF.

This chain joins TRBV6-1 and TRBJ2-2, with 8 bases identical to TRBD1. After removal of 6 bases from V and 2 bases from J, the junction contained 5 bases not matched to a gene. Germline V gene sequence: CDR1 MNHNS, CDR2 SASEGT. The CDR3 length is 15 residues. The CDR3 region has the DNA TGTGCCAGCAGAGGGGACAGGATAAACACCGGGGAGCTGTTTTTT. It yields the protein CASRGDRINTGELFF.

V and J are TRBV6-6 and TRBJ2-5; D might be TRBD1 (6 bases). Germline V gene lookup returns CDR1 MNHNY and CDR2 SVGAGI (reference sequence). Trimming shortened V by 6 bases and J by 2 bases, and 19 bases separated the two germline ends. The CDR3 contains 16 residues. CDR3 coding DNA: TGTGCCAGCAGGAGGCCCCAAGGGGGTACGCAAGAGACCCAGTACTTC. Amino acids: CASRRPQGGTQETQYF.

This clone was recorded once. This chain links TRBV6-1 with TRBJ1-2; a possible D gene is TRBD1 (6 bases). The germline V gene encodes CDR1 MNHNS and CDR2 SASEGT. The CDR3 has 14 residues. V lost 6 bases and J lost 4, with 15 bases in between. The CDR3 is CASSDPGHIYGYTF. CDR3 bases: TGTGCCAGCAGCGATCCGGGACATATCTATGGCTACACCTTC.

The chain carries TRBV9 and TRBJ2-1, with D possibly matching TRBD2 (6 bases). The CDR3 runs to 15 residues. Germline-derived CDR1 and CDR2 are SGDLS and YYNGEE. The V gene lost 4 bases and the J gene lost 4 bases, with 15 bases spanning the gap. The CDR3 nucleotides are TGTGCCAGCAGCCGCCCCCCCCGGGGGTACAATGAGCAGTTCTTC. Its protein product is CASSRPPRGYNEQFF.

Note on this clone: This CDR3 is also generated by other DNA sequences in the sample. V usage is TRBV29-1 and J usage is TRBJ2-7; the D gene is possibly TRBD1 (5 bases). The CDR3 sequence is 12 residues long. The germline V gene encodes CDR1 SQVTM and CDR2 ANQGSEA. Trimming left V 4 bases short and J 2 bases short, with 9 bases between. The chain's CDR3 is CSVGTDTYEQYF. In nucleotides, the CDR3 is TGCAGCGTTGGGACGGACACCTACGAGCAGTACTTC.